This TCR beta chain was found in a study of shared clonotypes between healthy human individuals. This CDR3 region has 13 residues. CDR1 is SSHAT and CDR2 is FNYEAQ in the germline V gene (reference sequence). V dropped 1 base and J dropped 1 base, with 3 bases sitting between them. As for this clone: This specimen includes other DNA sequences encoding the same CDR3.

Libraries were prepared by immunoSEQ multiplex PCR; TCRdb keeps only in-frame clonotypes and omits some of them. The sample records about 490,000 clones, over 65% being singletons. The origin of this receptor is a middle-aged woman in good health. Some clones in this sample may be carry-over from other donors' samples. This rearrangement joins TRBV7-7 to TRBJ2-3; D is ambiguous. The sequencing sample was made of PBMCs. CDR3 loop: CASSLGGTDTQYF. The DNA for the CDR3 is TGTGCCAGCAGCTTAGGCGGCACAGATACGCAGTATTTT.